This T cell receptor (beta chain) was sequenced during a study of shared clonotypes between healthy human individuals. Findings and caveats of the study: Tissues were not sampled, only blood, and their repertoires likely differ. The study's rarefaction showed incomplete sorted-subset sequencing despite large depth.

Of note for this clone: The antigen remains unidentified.

This CDR3 spans 17 amino acids. The V gene lost 2 bases and the J gene lost 1 base, with 15 bases spanning the gap. Germline assignment: CDR1 ENHRY and CDR2 SYGVKD. Deep was the level used in running the assay. Clones were sequenced by immunoSEQ multiplex PCR, and TCRdb holds only the in-frame ones, with some missing. Of more than 2 million clones in the sample, 85% to 95% were seen once. The source material was naive CD4+ T cells sorted from blood. Specified subset: CD45RA+ positively selected. This chain joins TRBV10-3 and TRBJ1-5; D is perhaps TRBD1 (6 bases). The source is a man younger than 35 in good health. Here the CDR3 DNA reads TGTGCCATCAGTGAGGAGACAGGTCGTAGCAGCAATCAGCCCCAGCATTTT. Its protein is CAISEETGRSSNQPQHF.